Sequencing of this T cell receptor (beta chain) was carried out in a study of human T cells and chemical hapten exposure. The library tagged each cDNA molecule with unique molecular identifiers. TCRdb called the RACE reads again in MiXCR, with one record for every CDR3 protein. The sample consists of tens of thousands of distinct CDR3 sequences, roughly 8.7% of them appearing once. The CDR3 length is 13 residues. Findings of the study overall: TCRs exceeding 1 in 1000 frequency stayed unchanged with DPC sensitization.

Noted time point: healthy volunteer bleed at 6 weeks. The authors extracted total RNA from unfractionated whole blood. By share, this clonotype counts as medium-sized. Its antigen remains unknown. The V call is TRBV21-1, the J call TRBJ2-7. TRBV21-1 is listed as a pseudogene. The source is a male donor in good health. Some clones in this sample may be carry-over from other donors' samples. The sequencing sample was made of whole blood. The DNA for the CDR3 is TGTGCCAGCAGCAAAGGCGTCTCCTACGAGCAGTACTTC. Translated: CASSKGVSYEQYF.